Following are 5 T cell receptor beta chains from one sample sequenced in a study of T cell changes during pregnancy in multiple sclerosis. Clones were sequenced by immunoSEQ multiplex PCR, and TCRdb holds only the in-frame ones, with some missing. The sample lists some 60,000 clones, approximately 91% occurring once. The source was CD4+ T cells from peripheral blood mononuclear cells, collected in the first trimester of pregnancy. The source is a female donor with multiple sclerosis, enrolled in a pregnancy study.

This chain links TRBV6-7 with TRBJ2-5, with D perhaps TRBD2 (6 bases). TRBV6-7 falls under the ORF class, with uncertain function. The CDR3 consists of 13 residues. V was clipped by 7 bases and J by 7 bases, with 16 bases between them. Here the CDR3 DNA reads TGTGCCAGCAACATCGGGACTGAGGGGACCCAGTACTTC. Amino acids: CASNIGTEGTQYF.

The genes are TRBV4-3 and TRBJ1-2, with a tentative D call TRBD1 (6 bases). V lost 2 bases and J 2 bases, leaving 12 bases between the germline ends. The CDR3 totals 15 residues. From germline, CDR1 is LGHNA and CDR2 YSLEER. In DNA, the CDR3 is TGCGCCAGCAGCCAAACAGGGTGGGGAAACTATGGCTACACCTTC. Protein product: CASSQTGWGNYGYTF.

The chain links TRBV15 to TRBJ2-5; no clear D. The V gene's germline CDR1 is LNHNV and CDR2 YYDKDF (reference sequence). The length of the CDR3 is 13 residues. V dropped 5 bases and J dropped 0 bases, with 7 bases sitting between them. CDR3 in amino acids: CATSLADQETQYF. The CDR3 DNA sequence: TGTGCCACCAGCTTGGCAGACCAAGAGACCCAGTACTTC.

The chain employs TRBV7-2 and TRBJ1-6; D is uncertain. The germline V gene encodes CDR1 SGHTA and CDR2 FQGNSA. This CDR3 spans 14 amino acids. The V end was cut by 4 bases, the J end by 9 bases, with 13 bases between. CDR3 loop: CASSSRVSASPLHF. In DNA, the CDR3 is TGTGCCAGCAGCTCACGGGTTTCTGCTTCACCCCTCCACTTT.

V usage is TRBV30 and J usage is TRBJ2-5; TRBD2 matches 7 bases. In germline, CDR1 is GTSNPN, CDR2 SVGIG (reference sequence). V lost 1 base and J lost 4; bases outside the gene matches: 9. The CDR3 contains 15 residues. CDR3 protein: CAWSDGLWGGETQYF. In nucleotides, the CDR3 is TGTGCCTGGAGTGATGGGCTCTGGGGGGGAGAGACCCAGTACTTC. Variable domain in full (rest from reference TRBV30 and TRBJ2-5): SQTIHQWPATLVQPVGSPLSLECTVEGTSNPNLYWYRQAAGRGLQLLFYSVGIGQISSEVPQNLSASRPQDRQFILSSKKLLLSDSGFYLCAWSDGLWGGETQYFGPGTRLLVL.